These T cell receptor beta chains were read from a single sample in a study of response to subunit inactivated influenza vaccine. TCRdb re-called the RT-PCR reads through MiXCR, storing one row per CDR3 protein. The repertoire consists of about 580,000 distinct CDR3 sequences, with 13% to 15% occurring once and the leading ten covering over 8.5%. The source was PBMCs from blood, collected roughly 13 days after vaccination. These receptors were collected from a man in his fifties who received an inactivated influenza vaccine. CDR3s include the opening cysteine and the closing phenylalanine or tryptophan.

J gene,V gene,CDR3 protein
TRBJ1-5,TRBV20-1,CSTEGQRNQPQHF
TRBJ2-1,TRBV12-3/TRBV12-4,CASSFAGAEGEQFF
TRBJ2-1,TRBV2,CASIQRLNEQFF
TRBJ1-4,TRBV3-1,CASSQSHSYNEKLFF
TRBJ2-7,TRBV5-1,CASSGGLADSSYEQYF
TRBJ1-1,TRBV21-1,CASSYSPGGGEAFF
TRBJ1-1,TRBV2,CASRPYRSGNTEAFF
TRBJ1-6,TRBV20-1,CSARVREALGSPLHF
TRBJ2-3,TRBV12-3/TRBV12-4,CASSLRRATTDTQYF
TRBJ2-7,TRBV12-3/TRBV12-4,CASSFRPSGRQYF
TRBJ2-7,TRBV20-1,CSAPSRSGSSYEQYF
TRBJ2-5,TRBV10-3,CAISESLGAYQETQYF
TRBJ2-1,TRBV6-2/TRBV6-3,CASSYSGSPNPNEQFF
TRBJ2-7,TRBV13,CASSRPKSGVSYEQYF
TRBJ2-1,TRBV15,CATSRGETSVSYNEQFF
TRBJ1-3,TRBV9,CASSPQGADTIYF
TRBJ2-1,TRBV24-1,CATSDPPGQANNEQFF
TRBJ2-7,TRBV20-1,CSVGTAPYEQYF
TRBJ2-1,TRBV7-9,CASRPGTPYNEQFF
TRBJ2-3,TRBV9,CASSVGALAEFTDTQYF
TRBJ1-1,TRBV24-1,CATSEIQGGPTFF
TRBJ2-7,TRBV7-2,CASAKSRGQSYEQYF
TRBJ2-1,TRBV7-2,CASSLGRLAGNEQFF
TRBJ1-3,TRBV5-1,CASSLRPESGNTIYF
TRBJ1-4,TRBV10-3,CAISEWGGGTNEKLFF
TRBJ2-1,TRBV29-1,CSAAHGLAANYPFF
TRBJ2-5,TRBV7-3,CASSTSGAETQYF
TRBJ2-7,TRBV27,CASSVLGQGHEQYF
TRBJ2-1,TRBV5-1,CASRASGGSSYNEQFF
TRBJ1-2,TRBV10-3,CAISRVSPTVGYTF
TRBJ2-1,TRBV5-6,CASSLDGHYNEQFF
TRBJ2-3,TRBV5-1,CASSLAASGGTDTQYF
TRBJ2-1,TRBV6-2/TRBV6-3,CASSYLAHYNEQFF
TRBJ1-1,TRBV29-1,CSARTANTEAFF
TRBJ2-6,TRBV30,CAWTWGPGANVLTF
TRBJ2-5,TRBV14,CASSRRTGVTQYF
TRBJ2-2,TRBV5-1,CASRIAGVNTGELFF
TRBJ2-1,TRBV6-2/TRBV6-3,CASSSMAGAYNEQFF
TRBJ2-7,TRBV3-1,CASSPQVGEQYF
TRBJ2-3,TRBV4-2,CASSQDWRAEDTQYF
TRBJ1-4,TRBV7-9,CASSSRTNEKLFF
TRBJ2-3,TRBV5-1,CASSGSGRVPDTQYF
TRBJ2-3,TRBV7-2,CASSLRAGRGRTDTQYF
TRBJ2-1,TRBV7-8,CASSVISGKAYNEQFF
TRBJ1-1,TRBV30,CAWSRANTEAFF
TRBJ2-5,TRBV12-3/TRBV12-4,CASSPPGRETQYF
TRBJ2-1,TRBV20-1,CSARGAGASGRINEQFF
TRBJ2-5,TRBV6-1,CATQHGGVDGWETQYF
TRBJ1-2,TRBV12-3/TRBV12-4,CASSPASNYGYTF
TRBJ2-7,TRBV29-1,CSVRGGQGSYEQYF
TRBJ2-1,TRBV5-5,CASSLSGGVGTEQFF
TRBJ1-1,TRBV28,CASSLTFDTEAFF
TRBJ2-1,TRBV20-1,CSASLQWDEQFF
TRBJ2-2,TRBV7-7,CASSLDGGGGRELFF
TRBJ2-3,TRBV28,CASTGGITDTQYF
TRBJ2-5,TRBV2,CASTPQYF
TRBJ2-5,TRBV5-6,CASSPTLAPISQETQYF
TRBJ2-7,TRBV5-1,CASSLQGGTYEQYF
TRBJ1-5,TRBV6-1,CASKQGNDQPQHF
TRBJ2-2,TRBV7-2,CASRMPGQNTGELFF